What follows are 15 T cell receptor beta chains derived from one specimen sequenced in a study of HIV-infected patients and healthy controls. Reverse transcription used 450 to 500 ng RNA and constant-region primers for alpha and beta. Each of the alpha and beta chains got its own library through chain-specific third strand synthesis with indices. In TCRdb, the 5' RACE reads were re-called with MiXCR into one record per CDR3 protein. The sample records 18,000 or so distinct CDR3 sequences, around 8.2% being singletons. No cell fractionation was done, so the repertoire covers all unsorted peripheral blood T cells. Material for sequencing was blood. The receptors derive from an adult in good health.

At least ten counts were recorded for this clonotype. The CDR3 region has the DNA TGTGCCATCAGTGAGGATAGCGGGAGGGCCCACTACAATGAGCAGTTCTTC. Amino acid sequence: CAISEDSGRAHYNEQFF. The chain employs TRBV10-3 and TRBJ2-1; 11 bases line up with TRBD2. The CDR3 sequence is 17 residues long. Germline CDR1 ENHRY, CDR2 SYGVKD. J lost 3 bases, V lost 2 bases, and 6 bases had no gene match.

This clonotype was found many times. The V call is TRBV7-9, the J call TRBJ2-5; 7 nucleotides agree with TRBD2. Germline V gene sequence: CDR1 SEHNR, CDR2 FQNEAQ (reference sequence). The CDR3 is 15 amino acids. The junction had 7 bases not matched to a gene; V was cut back by 5 bases and J by 1 base. The CDR3 region has the DNA TGTGCCAGCAGCCTGGGAGCGGGGTTCCAAGAGACCCAGTACTTC. Translation: CASSLGAGFQETQYF.

This clonotype was seen only a few times. The chain is built from TRBV5-4 and TRBJ2-4; D remains unclear. The V gene lost 2 bases and the J gene lost 4 bases, with 10 bases spanning the gap. The CDR3 loop spans 14 amino acids. Germline V gene data show CDR1 as SGHNT and CDR2 as YYREEE (reference sequence). CDR3 nucleotides: TGTGCCAGCAGCTTATCTGGGTCGAAAAACATTCAGTACTTC. Protein sequence: CASSLSGSKNIQYF. Full variable domain (rest looked up from reference TRBV5-4 and TRBJ2-4): ETGVTQSPTHLIKTRGQQVTLRCSSQSGHNTVSWYQQALGQGPQFIFQYYREEENGRGNFPPRFSGLQFPNYSSELNVNALELDDSALYLCASSLSGSKNIQYFGAGTRLSVL.

This clonotype was counted at least ten times. V usage is TRBV20-1 and J usage is TRBJ2-1, with D tentatively TRBD2 (6 bases). This CDR3 contains 16 residues. Germline values: CDR1 DFQATT, CDR2 SNEGSKA (reference sequence). The V gene lost 0 bases and the J gene lost 0 bases, with 12 bases spanning the gap. CDR3 amino acids: CSARDEAGSSYNEQFF. For the CDR3, the DNA is TGCAGTGCTAGAGATGAGGCGGGAAGCTCCTACAATGAGCAGTTCTTC.

This clonotype is judged medium-sized. The chain has TRBV11-2 and TRBJ2-3; D call uncertain. This CDR3 has 14 residues. Trimming took 5 bases from V and 0 from J, leaving 9 bases between them. Germline V gives CDR1 SGHAT, CDR2 FQNNGV. CDR3 residues: CASSRVTSTDTQYF. The CDR3 DNA reads TGTGCCAGCAGCCGGGTCACCAGCACAGATACGCAGTATTTT.

This clonotype was recorded many times. The chain is built from TRBV2 and TRBJ2-1; 9 nucleotides agree with TRBD1. The CDR3 spans 12 residues. After removal of 6 bases from V and 9 bases from J, the junction contained 3 bases not matched to a gene. Germline CDR1 SNHLY, CDR2 FYNNEI. Here the CDR3 DNA reads TGTGCCAGCAGCACAGGGGGCTTTGAGCAGTTCTTC. Protein product: CASSTGGFEQFF.

Sample share makes this clonotype medium-sized. The V call is TRBV20-1, the J call TRBJ2-1; TRBD2 agrees at 10 bases. The CDR3 is 13 residues long. Trimming at V came to 8 bases and at J to 5 bases, leaving 6 bases not matched to a gene. Germline CDR1 and CDR2: DFQATT and SNEGSKA (reference sequence). CDR3 DNA: TGCAGTACCGAAGCGGGAGGGGACAATGAGCAGTTCTTC. This gives the protein CSTEAGGDNEQFF.

This clonotype occurred many times. The V gene is TRBV6-2 or TRBV6-3, the J gene TRBJ2-5, with D perhaps matching TRBD2 (5 bases). The CDR3 loop spans 14 amino acids. Looked up from germline, CDR1 is MNHEY and CDR2 is SVGEGT. The ends were cut back, 4 bases at V and 7 bases at J, with 16 bases in the middle. The CDR3 is CASSSASGRWTQYF. The CDR3 DNA is TGTGCCAGCAGTTCCGCGAGCGGCCGGTGGACCCAGTACTTC.

This clonotype was detected a few times. The CDR3 nucleotides read TGTGCCAGCAGCCAAGAACCCCCGGGCGGGAATGAGCAGTTCTTC. Its protein is CASSQEPPGGNEQFF. The V gene is TRBV3-1, the J gene TRBJ2-1; the D gene is possibly TRBD2 (5 bases). Between the trimmed V and J ends, which lost 0 bases and 7 bases, there was a span of 13 bases. Germline V gene sequence: CDR1 LGHDT, CDR2 YNNKEL (reference sequence). The CDR3 runs 15 residues.

This clonotype appeared many times. This CDR3 is CSVGSLAPNEQFF. CDR3 nucleotide sequence: TGCAGCGTTGGTTCACTAGCCCCCAATGAGCAGTTCTTC. The rearrangement joins TRBV29-1 to TRBJ2-1, with a possible D match to TRBD2 (6 bases). Germline V gene lookup returns CDR1 SQVTM and CDR2 ANQGSEA. V gave up 4 bases and J gave up 6 bases, with 13 bases separating them. This CDR3 has 13 residues.

This clonotype was observed many times. The DNA of the CDR3 is TGTGCCAGCAAAAAAGGGACTAGCGGGAGTCGCGAGCAGTTCTTC. It encodes CASKKGTSGSREQFF. The chain combines TRBV2 with TRBJ2-1, with 14 bases that match TRBD2. The CDR3 spans 15 residues. The V segment lost 7 bases and the J segment 10 bases; nucleotides outside the gene matches: 9. The V gene's germline CDR1 is SNHLY and CDR2 FYNNEI.

The table lists this clonotype with many counts. The rearrangement uses TRBV7-8 and TRBJ2-5; D unresolved. The V end lost 1 base, the J end lost 2 bases, and 2 bases lay between the germline ends. The CDR3 loop spans 12 amino acids. Per the germline V gene, CDR1 is SGHVS and CDR2 is FQNEAQ. This CDR3 is CASSLEQETQYF. In nucleotides, the CDR3 is TGTGCCAGCAGCTTAGAACAAGAGACCCAGTACTTC.

In its sample, this clonotype was seen many times. The chain joins TRBV18 to TRBJ2-5; D remains ambiguous. V was shortened by 4 bases and J by 4 bases, with 7 bases between the two germline ends. Germline CDR1 reads KGHSH; CDR2 reads LQKENI. There are 12 residues in the CDR3. CDR3 nucleotides: TGTGCCAGCTCACTGAGTGGAGAGACCCAGTACTTC. Translating gives CASSLSGETQYF.

The chain is built from TRBV18 and TRBJ2-7; 7 bases align to TRBD1. Trimming cost V 3 bases and J 2 bases; bases outside gene matches: 1. CDR1 is KGHSH and CDR2 is LQKENI in the germline V gene. The CDR3 length is 13 residues. CDR3 loop: CASSPGTAYEQYF. CDR3 in DNA: TGTGCCAGCTCACCTGGGACAGCCTACGAGCAGTACTTC.

This clonotype was counted ten times or more. The CDR3 reads CASSLGTGPNTGELFF. CDR3 nucleotides: TGCGCCAGCAGCTTGGGGACTGGACCGAACACCGGGGAGCTGTTTTTT. The chain employs TRBV5-1 and TRBJ2-2, with D possibly being TRBD2 (5 bases). This CDR3 is built from 16 residues. Trimming shortened V by 0 bases and J by 0 bases, and 9 bases separated the two germline ends. The germline CDR1 and CDR2 sequences are SGHRS and YFSETQ.